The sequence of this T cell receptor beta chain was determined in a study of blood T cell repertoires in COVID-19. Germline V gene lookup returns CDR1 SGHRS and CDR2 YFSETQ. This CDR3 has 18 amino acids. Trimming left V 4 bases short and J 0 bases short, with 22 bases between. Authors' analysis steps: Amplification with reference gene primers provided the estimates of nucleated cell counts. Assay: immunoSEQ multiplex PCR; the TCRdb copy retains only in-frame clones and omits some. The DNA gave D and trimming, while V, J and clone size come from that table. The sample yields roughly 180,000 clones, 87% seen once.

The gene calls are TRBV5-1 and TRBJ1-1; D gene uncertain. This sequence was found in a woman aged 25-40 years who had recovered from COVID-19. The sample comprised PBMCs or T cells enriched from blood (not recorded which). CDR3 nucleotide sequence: TGCGCCAGCAGCCTTAGTGTGGAGGGTCAAATAGTGAACACTGAAGCTTTCTTT. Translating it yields CASSLSVEGQIVNTEAFF.